The rows below give T cell receptor beta chains drawn from one sample of a study of blood T cell repertoires in COVID-19. Method: immunoSEQ multiplex PCR; TCRdb's copy keeps in-frame clones and lacks some. Here the sample spans more than 100,000 clones, 70% to 85% being singletons. The sample comprised peripheral blood. These receptors originate from a woman in her 70s with acute or convalescent COVID-19. Both conserved end residues are part of each CDR3. A D gene is named only where the DNA matches it firmly. Clone size is shown for a subset of rows, as once, few, many or a class of expanded clone.

>TRBJ2-1|TRBV4-3|once|TRBD2
TGCGCCAGCAGCCAAGAGGCAATCGCGGGGGGCTCCTACAATGAGCAGTTCTTC
CASSQEAIAGGSYNEQFF
>TRBJ2-7|TRBV9|.|.
TGTGCCAGCAGCGTAGGGGGTAGCGGCTACGAGCAGTACTTC
CASSVGGSGYEQYF
>TRBJ1-2|TRBV11-2|.|TRBD1
TGTGCCAGCAGTGGGGGACAGGGAACCTATGGCTACACCTTC
CASSGGQGTYGYTF
>TRBJ1-2|TRBV7-3|few|.
TGTGCCAGCAGCTTATCGCCAGGGGCCGATGGCTACACCTTC
CASSLSPGADGYTF
>TRBJ1-6|TRBV25-1|once|.
TGTGCCAGCAGTGATGGGCGCACCGGGGGGAATTCACCCCTCCACTTT
CASSDGRTGGNSPLHF
>TRBJ1-5|TRBV7-2|.|TRBD1
TGTGCCAGCAGCCCCGGACAGGGGGGTCAGCCCCAGCATTTT
CASSPGQGGQPQHF
>TRBJ2-3|TRBV19|once|.
TGTGCCAGTAGTGCGGAGGGGCGAGGAGATACGCAGTATTTT
CASSAEGRGDTQYF
>TRBJ2-7|TRBV2|.|.
TGTGCCAGCAGTTATGACAGTCCCCCCGGGTCCTACGAGCAGTACTTC
CASSYDSPPGSYEQYF
>TRBJ1-1|TRBV3-1/TRBV3-2|.|TRBD1
TGTGCCAGCAGCCAAATCAGGGGGCACACTGAAGCTTTCTTT
CASSQIRGHTEAFF
>TRBJ1-5|TRBV10-3|.|.
TGTGCCATCAGTGAGGGAACCAGGGCTGGGATTAGCAATCAGCCCCAGCATTTT
CAISEGTRAGISNQPQHF
>TRBJ2-1|TRBV9|once|TRBD2
TGTGCCAGCAGCGTAGGCGGGGGGACCTACAATGAGCAGTTCTTC
CASSVGGGTYNEQFF
>TRBJ1-3|TRBV5-4|.|.
TGTGCCAGCAGCTTGGCCACGGGGGATCTGGCTGGAAACACCATATATTTT
CASSLATGDLAGNTIYF
>TRBJ2-2|TRBV9|.|.
TGTGCCAGCAGCGTAATGCACGGGAGAGAGGCCGGGGAGCTGTTTTTT
CASSVMHGREAGELFF
>TRBJ1-3|TRBV5-6|.|.
TGTGCCACTCACCGGGGACACAGTAGCTCTGGAAACACCATATATTTT
CATHRGHSSSGNTIYF
>TRBJ2-1|TRBV10-3|.|TRBD2
TGTGCCATCAGTGAGTCGACTAGCGGGGCAAAATCCAATGAGCAGTTCTTC
CAISESTSGAKSNEQFF
>TRBJ2-5|TRBV5-4|.|TRBD2
TGTGCCAGCAGCTCGACTAGCGGGGGGGCGGGAGAGACCCAGTACTTC
CASSSTSGGAGETQYF
>TRBJ1-2|TRBV15|few|.
TGTGCCACCAGCAGAGATCTGCGGAGCACGGGCTATGGCTACACCTTC
CATSRDLRSTGYGYTF
>TRBJ1-5|TRBV2|once|.
TGTGCCAGCAGTGAAACTCTCAGCAATCAGCCCCAGCATTTT
CASSETLSNQPQHF
>TRBJ2-1|TRBV6-2/TRBV6-3|few|TRBD2
TGTGCCAGCAGTCACTATTCTACGACTAGCGGGGTACTCAATGAGCAGTTCTTC
CASSHYSTTSGVLNEQFF
>TRBJ1-2|TRBV7-9|.|TRBD1
TGTGCCAGCAGCTTAGGAAGCCGGGACAGAGTATATGGCTACACCTTC
CASSLGSRDRVYGYTF
>TRBJ2-7|TRBV18|.|TRBD1
TGTGCCAGCTCACCGGGACAGCCGCTCTACGAGCAGTACTTC
CASSPGQPLYEQYF
>TRBJ1-2|TRBV19|.|TRBD1
TGTGCCAGTAGTTCGACAGGGGGCGATGGCTACACCTTC
CASSSTGGDGYTF
>TRBJ2-2|TRBV24-1|.|.
TGTGCCACCAGTGACCCGGGCAGGGGCGACACCGGGGAGCTGTTTTTT
CATSDPGRGDTGELFF
>TRBJ1-6|TRBV10-2|.|.
TGCGCCAGCAGTGAGTCCAAGGGGTCGGGTTCACCCCTCCACTTT
CASSESKGSGSPLHF
>TRBJ2-3|TRBV9|.|TRBD1
TGTGCCAGCAGCGAGGGGACAGGGATAGATACGCAGTATTTT
CASSEGTGIDTQYF
>TRBJ1-2|TRBV5-4|.|.
TGTGCCAGCAGCTCGCCCAGGACAGAAGACTATGGCTACACCTTC
CASSSPRTEDYGYTF
>TRBJ1-2|TRBV29-1|.|.
TGCAGCGTTGAATCAGGGTTGAGCTATGGCTACACCTTC
CSVESGLSYGYTF